This T cell receptor beta chain was found in a study of CD8+ T cells in alopecia areata. Study-level information: Dosing spanned 6 to 18 months on tofacitinib, then 6 months off drug.

The treatment was: oral pan-JAK inhibitor, 5-10 mg twice daily. Collection of lesional scalp punch biopsies and peripheral blood was performed in alopecia areata patients. Following RNA extraction, reverse transcription yielded cDNA that acted as the sequencing template. Sequencing used immunoSEQ multiplex PCR; TCRdb keeps in-frame clones, though not all of them. The top ten hold approximately 16% of the sample, which has some 170,000 clones, roughly 60% seen once. In this sample, this clone turned up a few times. This sample also contains other DNA sequences that code for the same CDR3. This CDR3 region has 11 residues. Germline V gives CDR1 SQVTM, CDR2 ANQGSEA. V lost 3 bases and J lost 2, with 4 bases in between.

Sample: CD4+ T cells sorted from blood, taken between weeks 55 and 65, from a patient treated with tofacitinib. The V gene is TRBV29-1, the J gene TRBJ2-5; D remains unclear. The source is a human donor with alopecia areata. The CDR3: CSVDSQETQYF. The CDR3, as DNA: TGCAGCGTTGACAGTCAAGAGACCCAGTACTTC.